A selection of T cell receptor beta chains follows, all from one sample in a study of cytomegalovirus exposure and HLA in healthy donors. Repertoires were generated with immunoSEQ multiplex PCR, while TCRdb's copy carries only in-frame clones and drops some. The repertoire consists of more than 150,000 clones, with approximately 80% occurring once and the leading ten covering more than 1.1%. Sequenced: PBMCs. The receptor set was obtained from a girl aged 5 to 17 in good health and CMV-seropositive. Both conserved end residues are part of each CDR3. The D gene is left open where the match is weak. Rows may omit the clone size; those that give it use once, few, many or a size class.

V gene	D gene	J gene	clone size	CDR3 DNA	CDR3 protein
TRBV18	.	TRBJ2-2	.	TGTGCCAGCTCACCATTCAGGGGAGACACCGGGGAGCTGTTTTTT	CASSPFRGDTGELFF
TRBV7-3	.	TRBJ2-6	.	TGTGCCAGCAGCTCAAAGGGGGTCGAGGGGTCTGGGGCCAACGTCCTGACTTTC	CASSSKGVEGSGANVLTF
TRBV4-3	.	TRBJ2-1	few	TGCGCCAGCAGCCAAGAATGGCCCTTTTTGCATGAGCAGTTCTTC	CASSQEWPFLHEQFF
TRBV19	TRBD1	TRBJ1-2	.	TGTGCCAGTAGTGGGGACAGTTTTTGGTATGGCTACACCTTC	CASSGDSFWYGYTF
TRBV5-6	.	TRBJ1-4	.	TGTGCCAGCAGCTTGGCTGGGGGAGGGGTCGCAGAAAAACTGTTTTTT	CASSLAGGGVAEKLFF
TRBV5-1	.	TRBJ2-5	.	TGCGCCAGCAGCCCCGGCGGTGGACAAGAGACCCAGTACTTC	CASSPGGGQETQYF
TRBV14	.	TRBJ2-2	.	TGTGCCAGCAGCCAAGGAGACAGAGTAGGAACCGGGGAGCTGTTTTTT	CASSQGDRVGTGELFF
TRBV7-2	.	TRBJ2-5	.	TGTGCCAGCAGCTTAGCTCGTCTCCAAGAGACCCAGTACTTC	CASSLARLQETQYF
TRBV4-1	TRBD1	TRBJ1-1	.	TGCGCCAGCAGACTCGGACAGGGGGCCGTTAAAGCTTTCTTT	CASRLGQGAVKAFF
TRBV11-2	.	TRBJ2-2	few	TGTGCCAGCAGCTTGAGGTCTTACGACACCGGGGAGCTGTTTTTT	CASSLRSYDTGELFF
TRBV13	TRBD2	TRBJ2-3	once	TGTGCCAGCAGCAGGACTAGCAGCAGCACAGATACGCAGTATTTT	CASSRTSSSTDTQYF
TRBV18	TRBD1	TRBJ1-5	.	TGTGCCAGCTCAGCCGGGACAGGGGGCGTTCAGCCCCAGCATTTT	CASSAGTGGVQPQHF
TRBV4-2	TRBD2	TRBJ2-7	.	TGTGCCAGCAGCCCCGCTGGGGCTAGCGGGGACTACGAGCAGTACTTC	CASSPAGASGDYEQYF
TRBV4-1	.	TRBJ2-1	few	TGCGCCAGCCGTCCCCTGGGGCCATACAATGAGCAGTTCTTC	CASRPLGPYNEQFF
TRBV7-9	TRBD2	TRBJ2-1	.	TGTGCCAGCAGCGACACTAGCGGGAGGATTTCCAATGAGCAGTTCTTC	CASSDTSGRISNEQFF
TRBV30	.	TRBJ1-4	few	TGTGCCTGGGGGGGGGTAGGGGAAAAACTGTTTTTT	CAWGGVGEKLFF
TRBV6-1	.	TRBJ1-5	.	TGTGCCAGCAGTGAAGAGGTCAGGCGATCCCTTAATCAGCCCCAGCATTTT	CASSEEVRRSLNQPQHF
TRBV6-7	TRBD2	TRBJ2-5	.	TGTGCCAGCAGTTACCGGACAATACTAGCGGAGACGTACCAAGAGACCCAGTACTTC	CASSYRTILAETYQETQYF
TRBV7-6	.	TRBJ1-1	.	TGTGCCAGCAGCTTAGCTGGCGGAAACACTGAAGCTTTCTTT	CASSLAGGNTEAFF
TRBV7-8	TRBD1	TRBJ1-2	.	TGTGCCAGCAGCCCAGGACAGGGGGCGCGTACCTCCGCTGGCTACACCTTC	CASSPGQGARTSAGYTF
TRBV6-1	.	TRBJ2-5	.	TGTGCCAGCAAGGAATACTGGGGCGAGACCCAGTACTTC	CASKEYWGETQYF
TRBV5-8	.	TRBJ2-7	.	TGTGCCAGCAGCTTCTTAGAGCAGTACTTC	CASSFLEQYF
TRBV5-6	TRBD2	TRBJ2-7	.	TGTGCCAGCAGCCGCAGGGGGACTAGCCTTAACGAGCAGTACTTC	CASSRRGTSLNEQYF
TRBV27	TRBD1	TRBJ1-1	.	TGTGCCAGCAGTCGACAGGGGACCACTGAAGCTTTCTTT	CASSRQGTTEAFF
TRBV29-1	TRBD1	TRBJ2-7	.	TGCAGCGTTGCTGAGGACAGGGCCTACGAGCAGTACTTC	CSVAEDRAYEQYF
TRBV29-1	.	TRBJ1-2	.	TGCAGCGTTGAGGCGACAGCAGATGGCTACACCTTC	CSVEATADGYTF
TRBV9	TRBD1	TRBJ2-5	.	TGTGCCAGCAGCGAGGACAGGGCAGAAGAGACCCAGTACTTC	CASSEDRAEETQYF
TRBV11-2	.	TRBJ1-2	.	TGTGCCAGCAGCATTAACTATGCAGTTAACTATGGCTACACCTTC	CASSINYAVNYGYTF
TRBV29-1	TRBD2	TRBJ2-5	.	TGCAGCGTGACCGGGGGGAGGATCGGAGAGACCCAGTACTTC	CSVTGGRIGETQYF
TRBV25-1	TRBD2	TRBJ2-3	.	TGTGCCAGCAGTGAATTGGATAGCGGGAGGCTCACAGATACGCAGTATTTT	CASSELDSGRLTDTQYF
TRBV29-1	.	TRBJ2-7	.	TGCAGCGGCGGCAAGGGGAAGGACTACGAGCAGTACTTC	CSGGKGKDYEQYF
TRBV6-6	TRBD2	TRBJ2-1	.	TGTGCCGCCCAGACTAGCGGGAGGGCCGTTGAGCAGTTCTTC	CAAQTSGRAVEQFF
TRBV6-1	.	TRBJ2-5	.	TGTGCCAGCAGTGAAGCGCTCCCTCAGGAGACCCAGTACTTC	CASSEALPQETQYF
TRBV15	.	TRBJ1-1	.	TGTGCCACCAGCAGAGCGTCTATGAACACTGAAGCTTTCTTT	CATSRASMNTEAFF
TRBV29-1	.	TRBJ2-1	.	TGCAGCGTTGTCCCCGTGGGGCGTCAAAATGAGCAGTTCTTC	CSVVPVGRQNEQFF
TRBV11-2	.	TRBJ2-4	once	TGTGCCAGCAGCCCCAGAAAAGCTAGAGCCAAAAACATTCAGTACTTC	CASSPRKARAKNIQYF
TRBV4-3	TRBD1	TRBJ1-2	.	TGCGCCAGCAGCCATAGACAGGGGGACTATGGCTACACCTTC	CASSHRQGDYGYTF
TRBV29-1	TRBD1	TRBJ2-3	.	TGCAGCGTATCGACAGGGGGCAGGACAGATACGCAGTATTTT	CSVSTGGRTDTQYF
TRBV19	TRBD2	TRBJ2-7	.	TGTGCCAGTAGTCCTCCTGGGACTAAAGACAAAGGGTCCTACGAGCAGTACTTC	CASSPPGTKDKGSYEQYF
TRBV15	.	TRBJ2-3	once	TGTGCCACCACAGGTTCCGCACAGCGGAGGGCCCAAACGCAGTATTTT	CATTGSAQRRAQTQYF
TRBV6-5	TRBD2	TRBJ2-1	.	TGTGCCAGCAGGCCGTCTAGCGGGACATACAATGAGCAGTTCTTC	CASRPSSGTYNEQFF
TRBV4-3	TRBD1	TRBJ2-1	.	TGCGCCAGCAGCCAAGATCCCGGACAGGGTGCCTACAATGAGCAGTTCTTC	CASSQDPGQGAYNEQFF
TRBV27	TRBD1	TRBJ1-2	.	TGTGCCAGCAGTTACCTACAGGGGGCGTATGGCTACACCTTC	CASSYLQGAYGYTF
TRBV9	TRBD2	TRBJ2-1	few	TGTGCCAGCAGTGAAACTAGCGGGGTGGGGTATGAGCAGTTCTTC	CASSETSGVGYEQFF
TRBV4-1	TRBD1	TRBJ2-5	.	TGCGCCAGCAGCCATTTCGGGGGATTAGACAGGGGGTCAGAGACCCAGTACTTC	CASSHFGGLDRGSETQYF
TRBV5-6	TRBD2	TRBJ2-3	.	TGTGCCAGCAGCTTGGTTTCGGGACTAGCGGGAGGGGGAGATACGCAGTATTTT	CASSLVSGLAGGGDTQYF
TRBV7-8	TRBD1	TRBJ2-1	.	TGTGCCAGCAGCTACCGGGACAGGGGCGCGAGCTCCTACAATGAGCAGTTCTTC	CASSYRDRGASSYNEQFF
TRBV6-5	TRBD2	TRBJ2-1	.	TGTGCCAGCAGCCTAGCGGGAGGGAACTACAATGAGCAGTTCTTC	CASSLAGGNYNEQFF
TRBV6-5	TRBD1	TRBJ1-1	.	TGTGCCAGCAGTCGGACAGGGGGCCACACTGAAGCTTTCTTT	CASSRTGGHTEAFF
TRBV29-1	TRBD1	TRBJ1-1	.	TGCAGCGTGGGGGGGACAGGGTGGGCGGCCACTGAAGCTTTCTTT	CSVGGTGWAATEAFF
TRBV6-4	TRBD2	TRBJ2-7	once	TGTGCCAGCACTCCTGCTAGCGGGAGTCTCTCCTACGAGCAGTACTTC	CASTPASGSLSYEQYF
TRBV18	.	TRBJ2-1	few	TGTGCCAGCTCACCGCAGGGTTCCGAGTACAATGAGCAGTTCTTC	CASSPQGSEYNEQFF
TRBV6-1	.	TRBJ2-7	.	TGTGCCAGCGACAAGTCCGGTTACGAGCAGTACTTC	CASDKSGYEQYF
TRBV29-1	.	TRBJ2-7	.	TGCAGCGTTGAAGGCGGTCAGGGTGGCGAGCAGTACTTC	CSVEGGQGGEQYF
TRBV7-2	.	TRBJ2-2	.	TGTGCCAGCAGCTTAATGAGCGGTAGCGCCGGGGAGCTGTTTTTT	CASSLMSGSAGELFF